These T cell receptor beta chains were read from a single sample in a study of blood T cell repertoires in COVID-19. Produced via immunoSEQ multiplex PCR; TCRdb's table is partial and in-frame only. The repertoire holds about 150,000 clones, over 80% seen once, with around 5.1% in the top ten. The sequenced sample consisted of PBMCs or T cells enriched from blood (not recorded which). The source is a man in his sixties or seventies who had been exposed to COVID-19. Each CDR3 is given with its conserved first and last residue. A D gene is named only where the DNA matches it firmly. Clone size is given for some rows only: seen once, a few or many times, or a class if the clone is expanded.

j_call clone_size cdr3_length d_call v_call cdr3_nt cdr3_aa
TRBJ1-5 few 15 TRBD1 TRBV7-9 TGTGCCAGCAGCTTAGGGGACAGGGGATACCAGCCCCAGCATTTT CASSLGDRGYQPQHF
TRBJ1-1 few 13 TRBD1 TRBV12-3/TRBV12-4 TGTGCCAGCAGTACCCGGGACAGGGGAACGGCTTTCTTT CASSTRDRGTAFF
TRBJ1-1 - 19 TRBD1 TRBV18 TGTGCCAGCTCACGTACAACGATCGTACAGGGGGCCGGTTACACTGAAGCTTTCTTT CASSRTTIVQGAGYTEAFF
TRBJ2-3 - 15 TRBD2 TRBV2 TGTGCCAGCAGTTCTCTAGCGGCCAGGCCAGATACGCAGTATTTT CASSSLAARPDTQYF
TRBJ1-3 - 15 - TRBV11-3 TGTGCCAGCAGCTTTACGTCAGGGGTTGGAAACACCATATATTTT CASSFTSGVGNTIYF
TRBJ2-2 - 16 - TRBV9 TGTGCCAGCAGCGTAGGGGGACACCTAAACACCGGGGAGCTGTTTTTT CASSVGGHLNTGELFF
TRBJ2-5 - 14 TRBD2 TRBV11-2 TGTGCCAGCAGCTTAGCGGGGGGTAGGGAGACCCAGTACTTC CASSLAGGRETQYF
TRBJ2-1 - 14 TRBD2 TRBV2 TGTGCCAGCAAGGGTAGCGGGGGGGCGAATGAGCAGTTCTTC CASKGSGGANEQFF
TRBJ2-6 - 17 - TRBV3-1/TRBV3-2 TGTGCCAGCAGCCAAGGGAGTTCAGGGTCTGGGGCCAACGTCCTGACTTTC CASSQGSSGSGANVLTF
TRBJ2-7 - 13 - TRBV19 TGTGCCAGTAGCTACCTACAGGGTGGCGAGCAGTACTTC CASSYLQGGEQYF
TRBJ2-1 - 14 - TRBV19 TGTGCCACTACCGGGACATACCACTACAATGAGCAGTTCTTC CATTGTYHYNEQFF
TRBJ2-5 - 16 TRBD2 TRBV5-4 TGTGCCAGCAGCCAAACTAAACTAGCGGGAGTAGAGACCCAGTACTTC CASSQTKLAGVETQYF
TRBJ1-3 few 16 - TRBV5-6 TGTGCCAGCAGCTTGGAGACCAAGAGGATTGGAAACACCATATATTTT CASSLETKRIGNTIYF
TRBJ2-7 - 12 TRBD1 TRBV7-2 TGTGCCAGCAGCGAGACAGGGTACGAGCAGTACTTC CASSETGYEQYF
TRBJ1-4 - 14 TRBD1 TRBV19 TGTGCCAGTACCCCAAGACAGGGATACGAAAAACTGTTTTTT CASTPRQGYEKLFF
TRBJ2-6 - 17 TRBD1 TRBV7-8 TGTGCCAGCAGCTTAGGGGACAGACTCTCTGGGGCCAACGTCCTGACTTTC CASSLGDRLSGANVLTF
TRBJ2-5 - 13 - TRBV2 TGTGCCAGCAGCCTCAGGGTCAGAGAGACCCAGTACTTC CASSLRVRETQYF
TRBJ1-1 - 13 TRBD1 TRBV3-1/TRBV3-2 TGTGCCAGCGGCGGACAGGGGAACACTGAAGCTTTCTTT CASGGQGNTEAFF
TRBJ1-1 once 15 TRBD1 TRBV28 TGTGCCAGCAGTAGTTACAGGGGCATGAACACTGAAGCTTTCTTT CASSSYRGMNTEAFF
TRBJ1-5 - 15 - TRBV6-5 TGTGCCAGCACCCACGGAGGAGTAGGCAATCAGCCCCAGCATTTT CASTHGGVGNQPQHF
TRBJ2-1 - 16 TRBD2 TRBV3-1/TRBV3-2 TGTGCCAGCAGCCAAATTAGGACTAGCGGATACAATGAGCAGTTCTTC CASSQIRTSGYNEQFF
TRBJ2-3 - 16 TRBD2 TRBV28 TGTGCCAGCAGTCCCTTTAGCGGGAGGGACCGAGATACGCAGTATTTT CASSPFSGRDRDTQYF
TRBJ2-2 - 13 - TRBV7-2 TGTGCCAGCAGCTTAGTTAGTTCCGGGGAGCTGTTTTTT CASSLVSSGELFF
TRBJ2-3 - 17 - TRBV13 TGTGCCAGCAGGAGGTTATGGGCTAGCGTGGAAATGGATACGCAGTATTTT CASRRLWASVEMDTQYF
TRBJ1-1 - 16 TRBD1 TRBV5-1 TGCGCCAGCAGGCCTGGACAGGGAGAGGGGAACACTGAAGCTTTCTTT CASRPGQGEGNTEAFF
TRBJ1-4 - 14 - TRBV5-6 TGTGCCAGCAGCTTGGGAGGTCAGTCGGAAAAACTGTTTTTT CASSLGGQSEKLFF
TRBJ2-7 - 14 TRBD1 TRBV5-1 TGCGCCAGCAGCCCAGCGGACAGGAGGTTCGAGCAGTACTTC CASSPADRRFEQYF
TRBJ1-2 - 13 - TRBV5-4 TGTGCCAGCAGCGCTGCAGGGGACTATGGCTACACCTTC CASSAAGDYGYTF
TRBJ2-7 - 16 - TRBV19 TGTGCCAGTAGCGGGCGGGGCCAGGGAAGCTCCTACGAGCAGTACTTC CASSGRGQGSSYEQYF
TRBJ1-4 - 15 TRBD1 TRBV2 TGTGCCAGCAGGCTTGGCAGGGGGTATCGTGAAAAACTGTTTTTT CASRLGRGYREKLFF
TRBJ1-5 - 16 TRBD1 TRBV10-2 TGCGCCAGCAGTCAACCGGGACAGGGTCTCAATCAGCCCCAGCATTTT CASSQPGQGLNQPQHF
TRBJ2-1 - 14 TRBD2 TRBV6-4 TGTGCCAGCAGTGAAGGGACTAGCCCCAATGAGCAGTTCTTC CASSEGTSPNEQFF
TRBJ2-7 - 15 TRBD2 TRBV9 TGTGCCAGCAGCGTAGGAGTAGCGGGGTCCTACGAGCAGTACTTC CASSVGVAGSYEQYF
TRBJ1-2 - 14 TRBD1 TRBV5-1 TGCGCCAGCAGTTCGGGGGACAGGAACTATGGCTACACCTTC CASSSGDRNYGYTF
TRBJ2-5 - 15 - TRBV5-1 TGCGCCAGCAGCCGCGCGCTGGGAGTCCAAGAGACCCAGTACTTC CASSRALGVQETQYF
TRBJ1-1 - 19 - TRBV24-1 TGTGCCACCAGTGGCCTCGGACAGTTCGTTTCCCGAAGAAACACTGAAGCTTTCTTT CATSGLGQFVSRRNTEAFF
TRBJ2-1 once 14 TRBD1 TRBV3-1/TRBV3-2 TGTGCCAGCAGCCCTCGACAGGGTTTTACAGGCTCCTTCTTC CASSPRQGFTGSFF
TRBJ2-1 - 17 TRBD2 TRBV29-1 TGCAGCGTTGAAGGCATACTAGCGGGAGGGGGATACAATGAGCAGTTCTTC CSVEGILAGGGYNEQFF
TRBJ2-7 once 15 TRBD2 TRBV18 TGTGCCAGCTCACCAAGGACTAGCGGAACCTACGAGCAGTACTTC CASSPRTSGTYEQYF
TRBJ2-2 once 14 TRBD2 TRBV5-1 TGCGCCAGCAGCTTTAGCGGGAGCGCCGGGGAGCTGTTTTTT CASSFSGSAGELFF
TRBJ2-1 once 15 TRBD2 TRBV11-2 TGTGCCAGCAGCTTAGTTGGTGCTAGCGGCAATGAGCAGTTCTTC CASSLVGASGNEQFF
TRBJ2-2 - 16 TRBD2 TRBV5-4 TGTGCCAGCAGCTTTAGTATCGGCGGGAGCCCCGGGGAGCTGTTTTTT CASSFSIGGSPGELFF
TRBJ1-2 few 12 - TRBV29-1 TGCAGCGCCAGCTCAGGGGCCTATGGCTACACCTTC CSASSGAYGYTF
TRBJ2-1 - 17 TRBD2 TRBV11-2 TGTGCCAGCAGCTTAGCTAGCGGGGGGCACCCCTACAATGAGCAGTTCTTC CASSLASGGHPYNEQFF
TRBJ1-2 once 15 TRBD1 TRBV4-3 TGCGCCAGCAGCCCATGGACAGGGGGAGACTATGGCTACACCTTC CASSPWTGGDYGYTF
TRBJ2-3 - 16 - TRBV21-1 TGTGCCAGCAGCAAAGCGATGGCTAGCCGCACAGATACGCAGTATTTT CASSKAMASRTDTQYF
TRBJ1-5 - 13 - TRBV2 TGTGCCAGCAGTCCGGATAGAGGACAGCCCCAGCATTTT CASSPDRGQPQHF